The text below deals with one T cell receptor (beta chain). The CDR3 is made up of 13 amino acids. V was trimmed by 4 bases and J by 0 bases, leaving 6 bases between them. Looked up from germline, CDR1 is SNHLY and CDR2 is FYNNEI. These data are taken from a study of blood T cell repertoires in COVID-19. Profiled with immunoSEQ multiplex PCR; TCRdb holds only in-frame clones, not every one. The sample has under 350,000 clones, 80% to 90% seen once; the top ten hold roughly 11%. The sequenced sample was peripheral blood. The chain uses TRBV2 and TRBJ1-1; D is undetermined. This sequence was found in a woman in her 70s with acute or convalescent COVID-19. CDR3 sequence reads: CASSVRLNTEAFF. In DNA, the CDR3 is TGTGCCAGCAGTGTCAGGCTGAACACTGAAGCTTTCTTT.